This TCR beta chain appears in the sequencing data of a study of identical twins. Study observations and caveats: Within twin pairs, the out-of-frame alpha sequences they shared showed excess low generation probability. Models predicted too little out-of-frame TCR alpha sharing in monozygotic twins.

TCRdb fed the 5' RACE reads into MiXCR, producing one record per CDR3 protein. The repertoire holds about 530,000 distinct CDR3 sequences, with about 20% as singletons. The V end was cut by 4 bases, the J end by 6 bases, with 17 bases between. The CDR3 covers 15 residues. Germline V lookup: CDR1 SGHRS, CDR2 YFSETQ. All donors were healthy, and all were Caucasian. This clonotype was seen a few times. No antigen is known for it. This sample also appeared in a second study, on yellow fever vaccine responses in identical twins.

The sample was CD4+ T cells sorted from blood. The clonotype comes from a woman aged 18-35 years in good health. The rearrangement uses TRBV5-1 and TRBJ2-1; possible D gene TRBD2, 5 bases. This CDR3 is CASSLSSPLSNEQFF. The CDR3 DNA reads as TGCGCCAGCAGCCTCTCTAGCCCTCTAAGCAATGAGCAGTTCTTC.